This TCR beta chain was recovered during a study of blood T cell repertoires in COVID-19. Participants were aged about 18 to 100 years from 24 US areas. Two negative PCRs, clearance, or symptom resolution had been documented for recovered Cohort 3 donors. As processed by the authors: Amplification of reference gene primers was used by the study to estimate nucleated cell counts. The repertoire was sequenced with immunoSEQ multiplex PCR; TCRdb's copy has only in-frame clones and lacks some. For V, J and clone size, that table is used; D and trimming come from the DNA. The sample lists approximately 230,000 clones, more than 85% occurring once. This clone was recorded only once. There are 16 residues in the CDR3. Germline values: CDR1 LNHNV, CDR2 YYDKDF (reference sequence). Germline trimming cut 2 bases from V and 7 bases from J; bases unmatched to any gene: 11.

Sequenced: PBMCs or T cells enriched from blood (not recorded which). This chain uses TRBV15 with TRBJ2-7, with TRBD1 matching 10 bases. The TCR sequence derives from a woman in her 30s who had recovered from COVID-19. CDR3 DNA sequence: TGTGCCACCAGCAGAAATCCGGGACAGGGGATGGGGGAGCAGTACTTC. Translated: CATSRNPGQGMGEQYF.